In its sample, the clone carrying this TCR beta chain was seen many times. Its target is unknown. CDR1 SGHTA and CDR2 FQGNSA come from the germline V gene. The CDR3 runs to 11 residues. V lost 1 base, J lost 9 bases, and 7 bases lay in between. This record belongs to a study of beta chain features in type 1 diabetes. Study information: The patient and healthy donor groups were comparable for age, gender and cell yields. Study-wide results and caveats: Cells with high TCR expression could be over-represented when cDNA is sequenced.

Expressed TCRB transcripts were sequenced after all isolated RNA was converted to cDNA. Sequencing was performed with immunoSEQ multiplex PCR; in TCRdb, only in-frame clones are kept and a portion is missing. The profile shows hundreds of thousands of clones, 10% to 15% of them singletons. Sample: naive CD4+ T cells from blood. This clonotype was sampled from a man younger than 35 in good health. The J gene is TRBJ2-7, the V gene TRBV7-2; D is perhaps TRBD2 (5 bases). The CDR3 DNA follows: TGTGCCAGCAGCTTAGGAGGAGGGCAGTACTTC. It codes for CASSLGGGQYF.